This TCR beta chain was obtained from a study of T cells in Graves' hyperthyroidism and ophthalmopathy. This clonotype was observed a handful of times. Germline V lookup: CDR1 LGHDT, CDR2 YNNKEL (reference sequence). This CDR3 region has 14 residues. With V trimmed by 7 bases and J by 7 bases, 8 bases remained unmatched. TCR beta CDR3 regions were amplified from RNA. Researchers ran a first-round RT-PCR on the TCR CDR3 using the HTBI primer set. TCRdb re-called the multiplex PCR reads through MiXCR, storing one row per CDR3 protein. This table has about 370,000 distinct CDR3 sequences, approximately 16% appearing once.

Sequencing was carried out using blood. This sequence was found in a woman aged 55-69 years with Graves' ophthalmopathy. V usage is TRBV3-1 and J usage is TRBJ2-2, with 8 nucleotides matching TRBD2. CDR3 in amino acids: CASTRRGAGGELFF. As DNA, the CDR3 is TGTGCCAGCACCCGGCGGGGGGCGGGCGGGGAGCTGTTTTTT.